Listed here is a single T cell receptor beta chain. What it recognizes is unknown. TCRdb re-called the 5' RACE reads and catalogs CDR3 proteins one per entry, DNA excluded. The sample has about 260,000 distinct CDR3 sequences, and its top ten clones hold around 3.9%. This record belongs to a study of T cells expressing NK-cell markers. Whole-study findings and limits: The same clonotypes also predominated in the CD3+CD56-NKG2C+ fraction of four donors.

The germline V gene encodes CDR1 DFQATT and CDR2 SNEGSKA (reference sequence). This CDR3 is built from 13 residues. Sequenced input: blood T cells: a sorted CD56 or NKG2C T cell subset, CD4+ or CD8+ T cells, or bulk PBMC T cells (not recorded which). This chain connects TRBV20-1 to TRBJ2-1; TCRdb indicates TRBD2, and absent DNA this call remains unverified. This TCR came from a woman aged 18 to 75 in good health. CDR3 amino acids: CSASRGLPDEQFF.